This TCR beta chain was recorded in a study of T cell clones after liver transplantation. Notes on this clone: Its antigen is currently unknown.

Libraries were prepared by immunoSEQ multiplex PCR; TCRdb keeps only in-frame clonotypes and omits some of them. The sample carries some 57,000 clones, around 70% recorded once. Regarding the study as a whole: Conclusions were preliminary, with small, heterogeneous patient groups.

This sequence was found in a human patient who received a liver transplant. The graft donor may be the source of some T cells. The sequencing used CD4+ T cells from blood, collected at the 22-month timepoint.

The CDR3 region has the DNA TGTGCCAGCAGCGGGCTCAGGGAGGGTGAAAACATTCAGTACTTC. Protein: CASSGLREGENIQYF. The V gene is TRBV11-2, the J gene TRBJ2-4; 7 bases align to TRBD2. The CDR3 is 15 amino acids. V dropped 5 bases and J dropped 5; count of bases not matched to a gene: 9. The germline gives CDR1 SGHAT, CDR2 FQNNGV.